These T cell receptor beta chains were read from a single sample in a study of blood T cells in healthy people across ages. TCRdb independently ran MiXCR on the 5' RACE reads; one entry per CDR3 protein. The sample holds approximately 760,000 distinct CDR3 sequences, more than 20% seen once. Another study also made use of these data, one on T cells of mothers and their children.

The sequencing input was blood. These receptors were taken from a boy aged 10-17 years in good health. CDR3s include the opening cysteine and the closing phenylalanine or tryptophan. Fields, in order: clone size, J gene, D gene, V gene, CDR3 DNA, CDR3 protein. The D gene is left open where the match is weak. Clone size is stated in some rows and not others, as once, few, many or a class when expanded.

clone_size: -; j_call: TRBJ2-5; d_call: -; v_call: TRBV28; cdr3_nt: TGTGCCAGCAGTTCTCCGGGAGAAACGGGGGAGCAGTACTTC; cdr3_aa: CASSSPGETGEQYF
clone_size: once; j_call: TRBJ2-7; d_call: -; v_call: TRBV18; cdr3_nt: TGTGCCAGCTCACCAAGGACACTTTCGCGCGCCTACGAGCAGTACTTC; cdr3_aa: CASSPRTLSRAYEQYF
clone_size: few; j_call: TRBJ2-7; d_call: TRBD2; v_call: TRBV3-1; cdr3_nt: TGTGCCAGCAGCCGACTAGCGGGCGTCTCCTACGAGCAGTACTTC; cdr3_aa: CASSRLAGVSYEQYF
clone_size: few; j_call: TRBJ2-5; d_call: -; v_call: TRBV28; cdr3_nt: TGTGCCTCCCGGGGGTACCAAGAGACCCAGTACTTC; cdr3_aa: CASRGYQETQYF
clone_size: -; j_call: TRBJ2-7; d_call: -; v_call: TRBV7-6; cdr3_nt: TGTGCCAGCAGCTTAAGTGGGGGCGCCGACGAGCAGTACTTC; cdr3_aa: CASSLSGGADEQYF
clone_size: few; j_call: TRBJ1-5; d_call: -; v_call: TRBV2; cdr3_nt: TGTGCCAGCAGTGATAAGTCCAGAAATCAGCCCCAGCATTTT; cdr3_aa: CASSDKSRNQPQHF
clone_size: -; j_call: TRBJ1-2; d_call: -; v_call: TRBV3-1; cdr3_nt: TGTGCCAGCAGCCGCGGGGGCTCTAACTATGGCTACACCTTC; cdr3_aa: CASSRGGSNYGYTF
clone_size: -; j_call: TRBJ2-3; d_call: -; v_call: TRBV6-6; cdr3_nt: TGTGCCAGCAGTTCCTGGACTAATCCAGATACGCAGTATTTT; cdr3_aa: CASSSWTNPDTQYF
clone_size: few; j_call: TRBJ2-6; d_call: -; v_call: TRBV7-9; cdr3_nt: TGTGCCAGCAGCTTCACCAGCTCTGGGGCCAACGTCCTGACTTTC; cdr3_aa: CASSFTSSGANVLTF
clone_size: -; j_call: TRBJ1-1; d_call: -; v_call: TRBV12-5; cdr3_nt: TGTGCTAGTGGGCAGACAGGAGGAGGCATGAACACTGAAGCTTTCTTT; cdr3_aa: CASGQTGGGMNTEAFF